The sequence of this T cell receptor beta chain was determined in a study of CD8 T cells in ankylosing spondylitis. TCRdb processed the 5' RACE reads anew with MiXCR; each CDR3 protein has one entry. The sample shows 450,000 or so distinct CDR3 sequences, approximately 26% of them seen only once. The CDR3 length is 17 residues. CDR1 is SGHAT, CDR2 FQDESV, per germline (reference sequence). V dropped 5 bases and J dropped 1; count of bases not matched to a gene: 11. As for this clonotype: Its antigen is unknown.

Findings and caveats of the study: In synovial fluid and blood from reactive arthritis, some motif variants were previously reported. Ankylosing spondylitis blood appeared to carry a characteristic TCR beta motif of roughly eight highly homologous variants. Clones linked with disease were CD8+ and fairly uncommon in the peripheral blood.

V gene TRBV11-1 combines with J gene TRBJ2-1; 7 positions match TRBD2. The clonotype originates from a male donor with ankylosing spondylitis. The sequenced sample consisted of blood, either unsorted or a sorted T cell fraction (not recorded which). CDR3 in amino acids: CASSQPYAGESYNEQFF. DNA of the CDR3: TGTGCCAGCAGCCAGCCCTACGCGGGAGAATCCTACAATGAGCAGTTCTTC. Filled out from reference TRBV11-1 and TRBJ2-1, the complete variable domain reads EAEVAQSPRYKITEKSQAVAFWCDPISGHATLYWYRQILGQGPELLVQFQDESVVDDSQLPKDRFSAERLKGVDSTLKIQPAELGDSAMYLCASSQPYAGESYNEQFFGPGTRLTVL.